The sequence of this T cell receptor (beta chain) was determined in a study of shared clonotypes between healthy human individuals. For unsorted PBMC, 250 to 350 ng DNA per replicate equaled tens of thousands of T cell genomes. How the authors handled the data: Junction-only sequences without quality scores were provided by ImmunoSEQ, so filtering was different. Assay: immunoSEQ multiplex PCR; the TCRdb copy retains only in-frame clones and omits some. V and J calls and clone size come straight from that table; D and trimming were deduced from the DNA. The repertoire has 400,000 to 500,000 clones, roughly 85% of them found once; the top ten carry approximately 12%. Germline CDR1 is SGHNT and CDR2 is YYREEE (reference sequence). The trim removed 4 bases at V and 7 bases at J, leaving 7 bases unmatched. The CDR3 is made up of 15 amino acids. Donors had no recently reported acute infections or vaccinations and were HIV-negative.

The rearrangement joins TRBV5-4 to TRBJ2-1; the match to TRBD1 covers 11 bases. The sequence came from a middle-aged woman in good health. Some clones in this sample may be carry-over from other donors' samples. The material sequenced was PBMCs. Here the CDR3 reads CASSPGQGAANEQFF. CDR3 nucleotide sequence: TGTGCCAGCAGCCCCGGACAGGGGGCGGCGAATGAGCAGTTCTTC.